Below are 29 T cell receptor beta chains sequenced from a single sample in a study of early T cells in non-severe SARS-CoV-2 infection. Each CDR3 protein is one row after TCRdb ran MiXCR on the 5' RACE reads. Of fewer than 110,000 distinct CDR3 sequences listed, 11% are singletons. Sequenced: whole blood. All receptors derive from an adult who was a healthcare worker with PCR-confirmed SARS-CoV-2 infection or an uninfected control (not recorded which).

The sample holds a few counts of this clonotype. The chain uses TRBV27 and TRBJ2-1, with 7 bases matching TRBD2. With 6 bases clipped from V and 0 bases from J, the junction kept 5 bases outside the gene matches. Germline CDR1 MNHEY, CDR2 SMNVEV (reference sequence). The CDR3 totals 15 residues. The CDR3 coding sequence is TGTGCCAGCAGACGAGCGGGGAGCTCCTACAATGAGCAGTTCTTC. Amino acid sequence: CASRRAGSSYNEQFF.

This clonotype was observed at least ten times. This rearrangement joins TRBV27 to TRBJ2-3; possibly TRBD1 or TRBD2 for D (6 bases each). V was clipped by 7 bases and J by 5 bases, with 19 bases between them. This CDR3 is 15 amino acids long. Germline CDR1 is MNHEY and CDR2 is SMNVEV (reference sequence). CDR3 sequence: CASNGQGRDRDTQYF. The CDR3 DNA reads as TGTGCCAGCAACGGCCAGGGGCGGGATCGAGATACGCAGTATTTT.

This sequence joins TRBV4-3 and TRBJ1-4, with D hard to call. The CDR3 loop spans 15 amino acids. CDR1 is LGHNA, CDR2 YSLEER, per germline. V lost 0 bases to trimming and J lost 4 bases, with 9 bases between them. CDR3 residues: CASSQEGGDNEKLFF. The CDR3 DNA reads as TGCGCCAGCAGCCAAGAAGGCGGGGATAATGAAAAACTGTTTTTT.

In this sample, this clonotype turned up a few times. This CDR3 reads CASRKGGNTEAFF. The CDR3, as DNA: TGTGCCAGCCGAAAGGGAGGGAACACTGAAGCTTTCTTT. The V call is TRBV27, the J call TRBJ1-1; D not certain. Per germline, CDR1 MNHEY and CDR2 SMNVEV (reference sequence). Trimming removed 8 bases from V and 1 base from J, with 11 bases in between. The CDR3 covers 13 residues.

This clonotype occurred a few times. The chain combines TRBV29-1 with TRBJ1-5; D is uncertain. The CDR3 sequence is 14 residues long. Trimming pared 4 bases from V and 9 bases from J, leaving 19 bases between. Germline V gene sequence: CDR1 SQVTM, CDR2 ANQGSEA. CDR3 sequence: CSVAGQDHSGPQHF. CDR3 sequence (DNA): TGCAGCGTTGCCGGCCAGGACCACTCGGGGCCCCAGCATTTT.

This clonotype was found once. The rearrangement links TRBV11-2 to TRBJ1-1, with D perhaps TRBD1 (6 bases). Deletions cut 4 bases from V and 1 base from J, with 10 bases between. Germline CDR1 reads SGHAT; CDR2 reads FQNNGV. This CDR3 has 14 amino acids. This CDR3 is CASSSRTENTEAFF. The CDR3 DNA reads as TGTGCCAGCAGCTCGCGGACAGAGAACACTGAAGCTTTCTTT. Based on the CDR3 plus reference TRBV11-2 and TRBJ1-1, the full variable domain is EAGVAQSPRYKIIEKRQSVAFWCNPISGHATLYWYQQILGQGPKLLIQFQNNGVVDDSQLPKDRFSAERLKGVDSTLKIQPAKLEDSAVYLCASSSRTENTEAFFGQGTRLTVV.

This clonotype was seen ten or more times. This chain uses TRBV5-4 with TRBJ2-7; the match to TRBD2 covers 8 bases. Losses at the gene ends were 6 bases for V and 5 bases for J; bases not matched to a gene: 4. The V gene's germline CDR1 is SGHNT and CDR2 YYREEE (reference sequence). There are 12 residues in the CDR3. The CDR3 nucleotides are TGTGCCAGCACCGGGGGGGGAAACGAGCAGTACTTC. It codes for CASTGGGNEQYF.

The chain is built from TRBV11-2 and TRBJ2-7; 9 bases are a match to TRBD2. The CDR3 is made up of 15 amino acids. J was trimmed by 1 base and V by 5 bases; bases with no gene match: 6. Germline lookup yields CDR1 SGHAT and CDR2 FQNNGV. The CDR3 nucleotides are TGTGCCAGCAGCATCACTAGCGGGCCATCCTACGAGCAGTACTTC. Amino acids: CASSITSGPSYEQYF.

This chain uses TRBV5-4 with TRBJ2-3; no clear D gene. The CDR3 contains 15 residues. Germline V gene data show CDR1 as SGHNT and CDR2 as YYREEE (reference sequence). V dropped 5 bases and J dropped 3 bases, with 16 bases sitting between them. CDR3 in amino acids: CASRSSLGRTDTQYF. The CDR3 DNA sequence: TGTGCCAGCAGGAGCAGCCTAGGACGGACAGATACGCAGTATTTT. Full variable domain (missing parts from reference TRBV5-4 and TRBJ2-3): ETGVTQSPTHLIKTRGQQVTLRCSSQSGHNTVSWYQQALGQGPQFIFQYYREEENGRGNFPPRFSGLQFPNYSSELNVNALELDDSALYLCASRSSLGRTDTQYFGPGTRLTVL.

This clonotype was seen only a few times. V is TRBV6-1 and J is TRBJ2-2; TRBD2 agrees at 10 bases. The germline V gene encodes CDR1 MNHNS and CDR2 SASEGT. The CDR3 has 17 amino acids. Unmatched junction bases numbered 9, after V lost 8 bases and J lost 0 bases. The DNA for the CDR3 is TGTGCCAGCCATCTGATAGCGGGAGGACCGAACACCGGGGAGCTGTTTTTT. This gives the protein CASHLIAGGPNTGELFF.

In its sample, this clonotype was seen a few times. The V and J genes are TRBV7-2 and TRBJ2-1, with TRBD2 matching 8 bases. The junction had 13 bases not matched to a gene; V was cut back by 5 bases and J by 7 bases. From germline, CDR1 is SGHTA and CDR2 FQGNSA. The CDR3 extends over 16 amino acids. CDR3 amino acids: CASSAVSAGGRNEQFF. CDR3 DNA sequence: TGTGCCAGCAGCGCCGTCTCGGCGGGAGGTCGGAATGAGCAGTTCTTC.

This clonotype was seen at least ten times. This chain connects TRBV29-1 to TRBJ2-5; D remains ambiguous. Deletions cut 4 bases from V and 3 bases from J, with 12 bases between. Germline lookup yields CDR1 SQVTM and CDR2 ANQGSEA. This CDR3 is built from 13 residues. The CDR3 sequence is CSVGLGAEETQYF. Written as DNA, the CDR3 is TGCAGCGTTGGTCTCGGCGCGGAAGAGACCCAGTACTTC.

This clonotype appeared many times. V and J are TRBV5-7 and TRBJ1-5; possible D gene TRBD1, 6 bases. Being an ORF, TRBV5-7 has a function that is uncertain. The CDR3 consists of 17 residues. V gave up 1 base and J gave up 3 bases, with 17 bases separating them. This chain's CDR3 is CASSLQGPVRINQPQHF. For the CDR3, the DNA is TGTGCCAGCAGCTTGCAGGGGCCGGTCCGTATCAATCAGCCCCAGCATTTT.

This clonotype was observed many times. The chain combines TRBV10-3 with TRBJ2-1; 8 nucleotides match TRBD2. Germline V gene lookup returns CDR1 ENHRY and CDR2 SYGVKD. The CDR3 consists of 14 residues. V trimming: 8 bases; J trimming: 2 bases; junction bases outside the gene matches: 5. The CDR3 sequence is CAIGREDTYNEQFF. CDR3 nucleotide sequence: TGTGCCATCGGGCGGGAGGACACCTACAATGAGCAGTTCTTC.

This clonotype has a handful of counts. This chain connects TRBV5-1 to TRBJ1-1; no reliable D call. The CDR3 is 11 amino acids. Germline assignment: CDR1 SGHRS and CDR2 YFSETQ. Trimming stripped 0 bases from V and 7 bases from J, with 4 bases between. The CDR3: CASSLDGEAFF. The CDR3 DNA sequence: TGCGCCAGCAGCTTGGACGGTGAAGCTTTCTTT.

Details on this clonotype: A read error may be the cause here, since a much bigger clone is one base away. The chain is built from TRBV20-1 and TRBJ2-1; no clear D. Germline V gene lookup returns CDR1 DFQATT and CDR2 SNEGSKA (reference sequence). Trimming pared 5 bases from V and 5 bases from J, leaving 16 bases between. There are 14 residues in the CDR3. The CDR3 bases are TGCAGTGCTTACCTATATGAAATAAACAATGAGCAGTTCTTC. This gives the protein CSAYLYEINNEQFF.

Concerning this clonotype: The junction departs from germline at one end; a sequencing error may be responsible. J is TRBJ2-7 and V is TRBV28; 12 positions match TRBD2. The length of the CDR3 is 15 residues. Per the germline V gene, CDR1 is MDHEN and CDR2 is SYDVKM. CDR3 amino acids: CASSLWTSGTGEQYF. The DNA of the CDR3 is TGTGCCAGCAGTCTATGGACTAGCGGGACGGGCGAGCAGTACTTC.

There are a few counts of this clonotype. This chain links TRBV7-6 with TRBJ2-2, with 9 positions matching TRBD2. Losses at the gene ends were 5 bases for V and 0 bases for J; bases not matched to a gene: 10. Per germline, CDR1 SGHVS and CDR2 FNYEAQ. The CDR3 length is 18 residues. CDR3 in DNA: TGTGCCAGCAGCCACAGCGGGAGGCTCGGTACGAACACCGGGGAGCTGTTTTTT. It encodes CASSHSGRLGTNTGELFF.

This clonotype was observed many times. The V call is TRBV7-2, the J call TRBJ1-2; D might be TRBD1 (6 bases). Germline V CDR1 and CDR2: SGHTA, FQGNSA. CDR3 size: 16 residues. Trimming stripped 5 bases from V and 4 bases from J, with 20 bases between. CDR3 in amino acids: CASSRGQLSLTYGYTF. CDR3 nucleotide sequence: TGTGCCAGCAGCCGAGGACAGCTAAGCTTAACCTATGGCTACACCTTC.

The chain has TRBV5-1 and TRBJ2-1, with D hard to call. The V gene lost 0 bases and the J gene lost 8 bases, with 9 bases spanning the gap. CDR3 length: 13 amino acids. The germline gives CDR1 SGHRS, CDR2 YFSETQ. The CDR3, as DNA: TGCGCCAGCAGCTTGGGACCCCCGTATGAGCAGTTCTTC. Its protein product is CASSLGPPYEQFF.

Only a few counts were recorded for this clonotype. This sequence joins TRBV2 and TRBJ1-2, with D tentatively TRBD1 (6 bases). The CDR3 is made up of 14 amino acids. Per germline, CDR1 SNHLY and CDR2 FYNNEI. Trimming removed 3 bases at V and 1 base at J, with 9 bases between. The CDR3 region is CASSEGARNYGYTF. In nucleotides, the CDR3 is TGTGCCAGCAGTGAGGGGGCCCGTAACTATGGCTACACCTTC. The full variable domain, its missing parts supplied by reference TRBV2 and TRBJ1-2, is EPEVTQTPSHQVTQMGQEVILRCVPISNHLYFYWYRQILGQKVEFLVSFYNNEISEKSEIFDDQFSVERPDGSNFTLKIRSTKLEDSAMYFCASSEGARNYGYTFGSGTRLTVV.

This clonotype was picked up many times. This sequence joins TRBV5-5 and TRBJ1-6; D gene ambiguous. This CDR3 has 13 residues. Per germline, CDR1 SGHKS and CDR2 YYEKEE (reference sequence). V was clipped by 1 base and J by 10 bases, with 9 bases between them. CDR3 residues: CASSLYVESPLHF. The DNA of the CDR3 is TGTGCCAGCAGCTTGTATGTGGAATCACCCCTCCACTTT. Full variable domain (outside the CDR3, taken from reference TRBV5-5 and TRBJ1-6): DAGVTQSPTHLIKTRGQQVTLRCSPISGHKSVSWYQQVLGQGPQFIFQYYEKEERGRGNFPDRFSARQFPNYSSELNVNALLLGDSALYLCASSLYVESPLHFGNGTRLTVT.

This clonotype showed up many times. The J gene is TRBJ2-7, the V gene TRBV6-6; a possible D gene is TRBD1 (6 bases). This CDR3 is built from 13 residues. Germline lookup yields CDR1 MNHNY and CDR2 SVGAGI (reference sequence). Trimming stripped 2 bases from V and 7 bases from J, with 12 bases between. Here the CDR3 reads CASSYGRGWEQYF. The DNA for the CDR3 is TGTGCCAGCAGTTACGGAAGGGGGTGGGAGCAGTACTTC.

This clonotype has ten or more counts. V gene TRBV21-1 combines with J gene TRBJ2-3; TRBD1, the table's D call, was not compared with the DNA. TRBV21-1 is assigned pseudogene status. The CDR3 runs 18 residues. The CDR3 DNA is TGTGCCAGCAGCAAAGTCCCCCCAACAGGGGGCAAGGTTTTCACGCAGTATTTT. Translated: CASSKVPPTGGKVFTQYF.

The chain joins TRBV28 to TRBJ2-7; D unclear. The V gene's germline CDR1 is MDHEN and CDR2 SYDVKM. Trimming stripped 5 bases from V and 3 bases from J, with 8 bases between. CDR3 length: 12 amino acids. CDR3 sequence: CASSRWDYEQYF. In DNA form, the CDR3 reads TGTGCCAGCAGTCGCTGGGACTACGAGCAGTACTTC.

This clonotype occurred a few times. The rearrangement joins TRBV7-9 to TRBJ2-3; D remains ambiguous. The V and J ends lost 1 base and 8 bases respectively, with 10 bases between them. CDR3 length: 13 residues. Germline lookup yields CDR1 SEHNR and CDR2 FQNEAQ (reference sequence). CDR3 DNA: TGTGCCAGCAGCTTAGACTCTCACGCTACGCAGTATTTT. This translates into CASSLDSHATQYF.

The table lists this clonotype with many counts. The junction and the germline gene differ at one end; a read error may be behind it. The rearrangement joins TRBV12-3 or TRBV12-4 to TRBJ1-1; unclear D gene. The CDR3 contains 10 residues. The CDR3 sequence: CASRFPSLEF. The CDR3 bases are TGTGCCAGCAGATTCCCTTCGCTCGAGTTT.

The gene calls are TRBV7-8 and TRBJ2-5; D is unresolved. The CDR3 is 13 amino acids. Germline-derived CDR1 and CDR2 are SGHVS and FQNEAQ. V lost 4 bases and J lost 3, with 9 bases in between. The CDR3 protein is CASSSLLEETQYF. In DNA, the CDR3 is TGTGCCAGCAGCTCGTTGTTAGAAGAGACCCAGTACTTC.

The J gene is TRBJ1-3, the V gene TRBV12-3 or TRBV12-4; D call uncertain. The CDR3 runs 17 residues. Trimming stripped 3 bases from V and 0 bases from J, with 15 bases between. The CDR3 DNA sequence: TGTGCCAGCAGTTTCAGCGGCAGCAGGAGCTCTGGAAACACCATATATTTT. Protein: CASSFSGSRSSGNTIYF.